One sample yielded the 4 T cell receptor beta chains listed below, sequenced in a study of cytomegalovirus exposure and HLA in healthy donors. The PCR employed 60 Vbeta primers together with 13 Jbeta primers. This table comes from immunoSEQ multiplex PCR, and its TCRdb copy is limited to in-frame clones, with some not included. The sample includes approximately 220,000 clones, over 65% seen only once; the top ten take 15%. Material for sequencing was PBMCs. The receptors derive from a man in his forties in good health and CMV-seronegative.

The chain carries TRBV19 and TRBJ2-2; weak D call: TRBD2 (5 bases). The CDR3 spans 14 residues. V was cut by 6 bases and J by 5 bases, with 13 bases left in between. Germline lookup yields CDR1 LNHDA and CDR2 SQIVND (reference sequence). As DNA, the CDR3 is TGTGCCAGTAGGACGGGATCTACAACCGGGGAGCTGTTTTTT. Its protein product is CASRTGSTTGELFF.

The CDR3 loop reads CASSSPPGLDTQYF. DNA of the CDR3: TGTGCCAGCAGTTCCCCCCCAGGGTTGGATACGCAGTATTTT. V gene TRBV28 combines with J gene TRBJ2-3; a weak D match, TRBD1 (5 bases). This CDR3 has 14 residues. The germline CDR1 and CDR2 sequences are MDHEN and SYDVKM. The germline V and J ends were trimmed by 4 bases and 6 bases, with 14 bases remaining between them.

This chain connects TRBV12-5 to TRBJ2-3; 12 nucleotides align to TRBD2. With 6 bases clipped from V and 2 bases from J, the junction kept 3 bases outside the gene matches. This CDR3 is built from 15 residues. Germline loops: CDR1 LGHNT, CDR2 FRNRAP. CDR3 bases: TGTGCTAGTGGGGGGACTAGCGGGTACACAGATACGCAGTATTTT. Amino acid sequence: CASGGTSGYTDTQYF. Supplemented by reference TRBV12-5 and TRBJ2-3, the full variable domain reads DARVTQTPRHKVTEMGQEVTMRCQPILGHNTVFWYRQTMMQGLELLAYFRNRAPLDDSGMPKDRFSAEMPDATLATLKIQPSEPRDSAVYFCASGGTSGYTDTQYFGPGTRLTVL.

The chain couples TRBV2 to TRBJ2-7, with TRBD2 identical over 8 bases. The CDR3 has 16 residues. Trimming at V came to 3 bases and at J to 6 bases, leaving 13 bases not matched to a gene. The V gene's germline CDR1 is SNHLY and CDR2 FYNNEI. The DNA for the CDR3 is TGTGCCAGCAGTGATTTGGCGGGAGGCAACGTTCGCGAGCAGTACTTC. Translating gives CASSDLAGGNVREQYF.